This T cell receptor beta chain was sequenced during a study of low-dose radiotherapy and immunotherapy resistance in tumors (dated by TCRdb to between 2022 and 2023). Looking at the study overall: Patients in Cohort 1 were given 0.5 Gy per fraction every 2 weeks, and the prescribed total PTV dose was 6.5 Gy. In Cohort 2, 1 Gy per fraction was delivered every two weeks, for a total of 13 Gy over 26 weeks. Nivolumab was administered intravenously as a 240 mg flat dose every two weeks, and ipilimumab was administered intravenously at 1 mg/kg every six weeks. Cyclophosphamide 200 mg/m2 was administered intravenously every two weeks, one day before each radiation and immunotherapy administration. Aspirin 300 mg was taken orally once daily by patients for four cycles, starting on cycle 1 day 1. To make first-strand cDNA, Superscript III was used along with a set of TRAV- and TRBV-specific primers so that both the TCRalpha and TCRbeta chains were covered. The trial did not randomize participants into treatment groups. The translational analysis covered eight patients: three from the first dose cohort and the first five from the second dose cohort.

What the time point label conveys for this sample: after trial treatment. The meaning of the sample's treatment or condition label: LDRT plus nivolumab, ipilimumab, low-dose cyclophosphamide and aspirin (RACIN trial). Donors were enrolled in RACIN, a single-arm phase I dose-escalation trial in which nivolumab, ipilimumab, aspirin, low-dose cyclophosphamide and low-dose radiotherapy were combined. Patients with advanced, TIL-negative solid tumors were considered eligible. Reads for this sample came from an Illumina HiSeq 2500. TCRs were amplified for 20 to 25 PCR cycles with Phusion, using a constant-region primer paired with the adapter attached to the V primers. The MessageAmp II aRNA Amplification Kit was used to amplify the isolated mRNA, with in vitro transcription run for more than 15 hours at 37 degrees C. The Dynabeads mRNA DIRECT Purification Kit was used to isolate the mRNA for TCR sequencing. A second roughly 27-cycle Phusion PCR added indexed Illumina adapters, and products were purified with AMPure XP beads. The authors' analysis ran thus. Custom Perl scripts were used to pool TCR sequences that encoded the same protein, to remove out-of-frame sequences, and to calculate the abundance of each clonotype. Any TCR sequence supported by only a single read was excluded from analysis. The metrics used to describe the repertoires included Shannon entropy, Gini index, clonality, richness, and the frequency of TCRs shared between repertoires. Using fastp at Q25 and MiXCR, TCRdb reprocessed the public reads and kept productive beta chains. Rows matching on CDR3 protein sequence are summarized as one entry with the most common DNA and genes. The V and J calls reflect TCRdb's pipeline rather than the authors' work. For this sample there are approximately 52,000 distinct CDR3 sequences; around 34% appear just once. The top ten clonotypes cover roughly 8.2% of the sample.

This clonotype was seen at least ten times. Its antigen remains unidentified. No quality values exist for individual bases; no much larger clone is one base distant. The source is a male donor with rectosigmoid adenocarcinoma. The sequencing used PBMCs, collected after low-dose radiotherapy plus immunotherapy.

The DNA sequence is as follows: TGTGCCACCAACCCGGGGTTACCAGAGACCCAGTACTTC. Protein translation: CATNPGLPETQYF. The V gene is TRBV7-2 and the J gene is TRBJ2-5, and possibly TRBD2, on 5 matching bases. For CDR1 and CDR2, the germline V gene lists SGHTA and FQGNSA. The CDR3 measures 13 amino acids from cysteine to phenylalanine. The CDR3 DNA has 39 bases and is translated from base 1. Deletion took 10 bases off V and 4 bases off J, with a span of 16 bases between the germline ends.